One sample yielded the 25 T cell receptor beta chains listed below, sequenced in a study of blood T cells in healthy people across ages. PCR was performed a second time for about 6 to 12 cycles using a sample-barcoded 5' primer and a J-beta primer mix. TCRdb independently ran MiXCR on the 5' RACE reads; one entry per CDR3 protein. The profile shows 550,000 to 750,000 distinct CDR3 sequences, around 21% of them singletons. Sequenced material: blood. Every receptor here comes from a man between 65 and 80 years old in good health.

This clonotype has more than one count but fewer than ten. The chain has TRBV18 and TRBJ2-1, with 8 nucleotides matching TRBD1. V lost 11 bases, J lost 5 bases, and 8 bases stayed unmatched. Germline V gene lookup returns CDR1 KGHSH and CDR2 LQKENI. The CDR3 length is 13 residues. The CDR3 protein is CASKEGQDNEQFF. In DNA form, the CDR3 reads TGTGCCTCCAAAGAGGGACAGGACAATGAGCAGTTCTTC.

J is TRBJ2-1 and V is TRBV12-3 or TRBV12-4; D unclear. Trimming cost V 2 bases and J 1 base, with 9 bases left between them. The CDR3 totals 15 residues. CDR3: CASSLLDRSYNEQFF. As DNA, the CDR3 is TGTGCCAGCAGTTTATTAGACCGATCCTACAATGAGCAGTTCTTC.

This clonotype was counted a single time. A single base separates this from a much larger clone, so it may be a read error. CDR3 amino acids: CASRDQGYRYTF. For the CDR3, the DNA is TGTGCCAGCAGGGACCAGGGCTATCGCTACACCTTC. The chain combines TRBV6-6 with TRBJ1-2, with a tentative D call TRBD1 (5 bases). Looked up from germline, CDR1 is MNHNY and CDR2 is SVGAGI (reference sequence). The CDR3 covers 12 residues.

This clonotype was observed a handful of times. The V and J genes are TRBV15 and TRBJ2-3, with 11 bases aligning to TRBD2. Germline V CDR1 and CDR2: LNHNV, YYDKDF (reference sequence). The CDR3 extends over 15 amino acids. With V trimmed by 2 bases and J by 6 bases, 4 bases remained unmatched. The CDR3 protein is CATSRRPSGRDTQYF. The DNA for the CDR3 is TGTGCCACCAGCAGAAGGCCTAGCGGGAGGGATACGCAGTATTTT.

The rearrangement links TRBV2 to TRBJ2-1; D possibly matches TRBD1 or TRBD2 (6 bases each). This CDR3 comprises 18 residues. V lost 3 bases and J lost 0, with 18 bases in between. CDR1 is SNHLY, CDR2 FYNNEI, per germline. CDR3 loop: CASSETGASFSSYNEQFF. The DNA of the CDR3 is TGTGCCAGCAGTGAGACGGGGGCTAGCTTTAGCTCCTACAATGAGCAGTTCTTC.

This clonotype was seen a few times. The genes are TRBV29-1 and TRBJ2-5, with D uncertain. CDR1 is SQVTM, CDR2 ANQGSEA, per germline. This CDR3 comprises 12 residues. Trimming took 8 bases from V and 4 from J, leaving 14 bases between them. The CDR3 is CSFQPNRETQYF. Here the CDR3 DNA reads TGCAGCTTCCAACCCAACAGAGAGACCCAGTACTTC.

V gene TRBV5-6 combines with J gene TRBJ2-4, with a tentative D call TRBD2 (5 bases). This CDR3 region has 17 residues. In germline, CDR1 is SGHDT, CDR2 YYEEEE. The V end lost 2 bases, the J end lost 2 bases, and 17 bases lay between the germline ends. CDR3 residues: CASSFSRDVGTKNIQYF. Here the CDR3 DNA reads TGTGCCAGCAGCTTCTCACGGGATGTCGGAACCAAAAACATTCAGTACTTC.

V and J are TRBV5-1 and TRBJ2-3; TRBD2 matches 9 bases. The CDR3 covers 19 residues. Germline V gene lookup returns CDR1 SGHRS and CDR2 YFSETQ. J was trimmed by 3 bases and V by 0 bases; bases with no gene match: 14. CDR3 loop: CASSLEPLGASGITDTQYF. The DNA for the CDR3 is TGCGCCAGCAGCTTGGAGCCCCTCGGGGCTAGCGGGATTACAGATACGCAGTATTTT.

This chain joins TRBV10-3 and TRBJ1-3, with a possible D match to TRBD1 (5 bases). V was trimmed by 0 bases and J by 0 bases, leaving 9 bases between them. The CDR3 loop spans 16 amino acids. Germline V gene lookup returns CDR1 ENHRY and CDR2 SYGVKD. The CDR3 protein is CAISESLRGSGNTIYF. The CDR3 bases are TGTGCCATCAGTGAGTCTCTTAGGGGCTCTGGAAACACCATATATTTT.

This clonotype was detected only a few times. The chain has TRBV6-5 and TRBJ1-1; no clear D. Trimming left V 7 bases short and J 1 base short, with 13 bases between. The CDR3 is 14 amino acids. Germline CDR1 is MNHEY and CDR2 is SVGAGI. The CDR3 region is CASKTSRANTEAFF. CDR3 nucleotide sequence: TGTGCCAGCAAAACGAGCCGGGCGAACACTGAAGCTTTCTTT.

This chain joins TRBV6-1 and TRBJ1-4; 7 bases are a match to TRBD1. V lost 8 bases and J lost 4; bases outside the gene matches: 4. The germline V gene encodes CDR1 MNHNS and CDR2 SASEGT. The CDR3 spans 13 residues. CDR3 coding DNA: TGTGCCAGCCGGGGACAGAATAATGAAAAACTGTTTTTT. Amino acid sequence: CASRGQNNEKLFF.

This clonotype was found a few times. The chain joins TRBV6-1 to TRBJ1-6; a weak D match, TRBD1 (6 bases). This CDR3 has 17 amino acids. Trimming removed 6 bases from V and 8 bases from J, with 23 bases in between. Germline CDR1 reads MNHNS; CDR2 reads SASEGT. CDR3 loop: CASSRGAGHLSDSPLHF. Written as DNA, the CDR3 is TGTGCCAGCAGCCGCGGGGCGGGACATCTGAGTGATTCACCCCTCCACTTT.

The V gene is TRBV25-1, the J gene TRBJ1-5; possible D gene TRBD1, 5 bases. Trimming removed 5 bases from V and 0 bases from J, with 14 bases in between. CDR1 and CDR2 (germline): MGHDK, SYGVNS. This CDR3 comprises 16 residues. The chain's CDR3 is CASSPTQGNSNQPQHF. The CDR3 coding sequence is TGTGCCAGCAGTCCAACCCAGGGAAATAGCAATCAGCCCCAGCATTTT.

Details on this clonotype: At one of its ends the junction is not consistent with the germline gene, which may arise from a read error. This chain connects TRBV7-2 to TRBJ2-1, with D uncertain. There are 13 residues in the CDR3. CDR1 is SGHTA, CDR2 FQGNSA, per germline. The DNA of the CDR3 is TGTGCCAGCAGCTTTACCATCGCCGAGACCCAGTGCTTC. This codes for CASSFTIAETQCF.

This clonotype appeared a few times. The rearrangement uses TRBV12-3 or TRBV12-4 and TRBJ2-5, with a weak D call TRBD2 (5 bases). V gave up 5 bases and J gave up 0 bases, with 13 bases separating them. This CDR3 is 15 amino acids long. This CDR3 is CASSRGEGHQETQYF. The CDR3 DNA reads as TGTGCCAGCAGTCGAGGTGAGGGTCACCAAGAGACCCAGTACTTC.

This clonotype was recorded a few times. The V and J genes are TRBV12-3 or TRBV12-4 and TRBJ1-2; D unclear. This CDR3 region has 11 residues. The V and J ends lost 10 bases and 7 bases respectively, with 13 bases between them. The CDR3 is CATGRRSGYTF. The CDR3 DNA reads TGTGCCACCGGAAGGCGGTCTGGCTACACCTTC.

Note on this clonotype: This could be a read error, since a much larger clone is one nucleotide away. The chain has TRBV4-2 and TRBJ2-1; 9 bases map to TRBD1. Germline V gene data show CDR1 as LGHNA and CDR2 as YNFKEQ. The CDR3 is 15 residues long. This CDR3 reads CASSQVGQGYNELFF. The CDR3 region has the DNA TGTGCCAGCAGCCAAGTGGGACAGGGATACAATGAGCTGTTCTTC.

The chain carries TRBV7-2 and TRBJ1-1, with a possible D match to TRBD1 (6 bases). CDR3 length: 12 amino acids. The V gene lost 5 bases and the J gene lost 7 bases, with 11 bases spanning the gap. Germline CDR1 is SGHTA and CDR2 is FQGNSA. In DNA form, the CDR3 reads TGTGCCAGCAGCACTCGACAGGTTGAAGCTTTCTTT. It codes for CASSTRQVEAFF.

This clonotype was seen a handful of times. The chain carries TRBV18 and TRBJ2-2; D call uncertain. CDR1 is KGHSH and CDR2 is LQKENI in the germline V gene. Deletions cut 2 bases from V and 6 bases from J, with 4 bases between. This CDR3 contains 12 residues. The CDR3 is CASSPRSGELFF. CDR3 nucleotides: TGTGCCAGCTCACCAAGATCCGGGGAGCTGTTTTTT.

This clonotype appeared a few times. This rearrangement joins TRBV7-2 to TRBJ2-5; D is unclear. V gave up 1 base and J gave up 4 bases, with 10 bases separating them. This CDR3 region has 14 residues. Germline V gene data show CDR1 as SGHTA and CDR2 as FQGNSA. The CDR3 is CASSLGFPGETQYF. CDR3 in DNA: TGTGCCAGCAGCTTAGGCTTTCCGGGAGAGACCCAGTACTTC.

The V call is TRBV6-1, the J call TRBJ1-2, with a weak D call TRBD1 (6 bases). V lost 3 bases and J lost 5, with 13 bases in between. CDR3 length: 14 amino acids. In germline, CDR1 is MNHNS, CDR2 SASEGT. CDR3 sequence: CASSDPGEHYGYTF. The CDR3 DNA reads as TGTGCCAGCAGTGACCCAGGGGAGCATTATGGCTACACCTTC.

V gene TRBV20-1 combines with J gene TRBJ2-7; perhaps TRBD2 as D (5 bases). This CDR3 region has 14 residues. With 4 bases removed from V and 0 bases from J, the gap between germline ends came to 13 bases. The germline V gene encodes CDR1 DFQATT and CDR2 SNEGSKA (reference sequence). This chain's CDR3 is CSATAAAVSYEQYF. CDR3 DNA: TGCAGTGCTACGGCTGCAGCGGTCTCCTACGAGCAGTACTTC.

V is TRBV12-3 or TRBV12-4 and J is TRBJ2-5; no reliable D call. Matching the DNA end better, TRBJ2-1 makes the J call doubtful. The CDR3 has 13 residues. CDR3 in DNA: TGTGCCAGCAGTTTAACTATCCACAATGAGCAGTTCTTC. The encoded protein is CASSLTIHNEQFF.

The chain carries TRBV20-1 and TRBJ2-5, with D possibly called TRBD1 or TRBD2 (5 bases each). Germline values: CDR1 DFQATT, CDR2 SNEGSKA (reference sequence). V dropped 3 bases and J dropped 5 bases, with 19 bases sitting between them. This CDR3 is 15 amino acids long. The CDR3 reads CSASPGAGSGETQYF. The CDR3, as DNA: TGCAGTGCTAGTCCTGGGGCAGGGAGTGGGGAGACCCAGTACTTC.

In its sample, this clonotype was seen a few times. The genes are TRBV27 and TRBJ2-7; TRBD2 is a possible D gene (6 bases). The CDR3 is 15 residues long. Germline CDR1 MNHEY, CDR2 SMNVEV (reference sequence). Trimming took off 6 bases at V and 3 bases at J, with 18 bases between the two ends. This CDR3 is CASRNGAGAIYEQYF. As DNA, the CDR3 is TGTGCCAGCAGAAACGGAGCGGGCGCTATCTACGAGCAGTACTTC.